This T cell receptor (beta chain) was documented in a study of shared clonotypes between healthy human individuals. Findings and caveats of the study: Represented genetic and exposure-history diversity was restricted by having few donors. Approximately 4.9% of naive CD4 clonotypes were shared across four donors. Generally, naive subsets (rather than memory subsets) showed larger estimated richness.

Clones were read by immunoSEQ multiplex PCR, and TCRdb kept only the in-frame ones, dropping some. Of millions of clones in the sample, just over 90% were seen once. Notes on this clone: Its antigen is currently unknown.

Germline values: CDR1 SGHRS, CDR2 YFSETQ. CDR3 length equals 15 residues. V was shortened by 4 bases and J by 4 bases, with 15 bases between the two germline ends. V usage is TRBV5-1 and J usage is TRBJ2-1, with D possibly TRBD2 on 5 matching bases. The TCR originated in a man between 18 and 35 years old in good health. Some clones in this sample may be carry-over from other donors' samples. Specimen: naive CD4+ T cells from PBMCs. Subset noted: CD45RA+ positively selected. For the CDR3, the DNA is TGCGCCAGCAGCCCCGGGATGGTGGGGTACAATGAGCAGTTCTTC. Protein product: CASSPGMVGYNEQFF.